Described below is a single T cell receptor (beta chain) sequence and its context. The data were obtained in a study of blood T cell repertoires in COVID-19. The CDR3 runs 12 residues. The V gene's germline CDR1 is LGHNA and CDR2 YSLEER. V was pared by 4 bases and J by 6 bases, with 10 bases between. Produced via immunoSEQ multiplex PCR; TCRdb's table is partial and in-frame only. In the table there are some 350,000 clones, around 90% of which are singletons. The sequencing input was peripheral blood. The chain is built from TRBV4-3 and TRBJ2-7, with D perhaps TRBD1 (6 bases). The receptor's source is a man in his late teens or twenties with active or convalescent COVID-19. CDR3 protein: CASSLGTTEQYF. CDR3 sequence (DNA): TGCGCCAGCAGCCTCGGGACAACCGAGCAGTACTTC.